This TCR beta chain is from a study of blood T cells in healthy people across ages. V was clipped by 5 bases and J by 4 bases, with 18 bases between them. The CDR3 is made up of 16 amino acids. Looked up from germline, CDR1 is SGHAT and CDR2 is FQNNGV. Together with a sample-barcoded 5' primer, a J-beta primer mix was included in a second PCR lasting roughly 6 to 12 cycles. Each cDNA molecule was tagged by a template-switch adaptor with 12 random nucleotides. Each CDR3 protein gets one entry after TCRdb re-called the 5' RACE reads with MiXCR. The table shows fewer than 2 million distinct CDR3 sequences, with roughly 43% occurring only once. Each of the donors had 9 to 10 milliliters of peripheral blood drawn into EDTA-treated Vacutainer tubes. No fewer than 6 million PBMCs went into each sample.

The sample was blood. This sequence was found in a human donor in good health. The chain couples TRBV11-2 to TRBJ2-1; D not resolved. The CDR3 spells CASSPGLKGPYNEQFF. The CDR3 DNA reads TGTGCCAGCAGCCCAGGCCTAAAAGGGCCGTACAATGAGCAGTTCTTC.